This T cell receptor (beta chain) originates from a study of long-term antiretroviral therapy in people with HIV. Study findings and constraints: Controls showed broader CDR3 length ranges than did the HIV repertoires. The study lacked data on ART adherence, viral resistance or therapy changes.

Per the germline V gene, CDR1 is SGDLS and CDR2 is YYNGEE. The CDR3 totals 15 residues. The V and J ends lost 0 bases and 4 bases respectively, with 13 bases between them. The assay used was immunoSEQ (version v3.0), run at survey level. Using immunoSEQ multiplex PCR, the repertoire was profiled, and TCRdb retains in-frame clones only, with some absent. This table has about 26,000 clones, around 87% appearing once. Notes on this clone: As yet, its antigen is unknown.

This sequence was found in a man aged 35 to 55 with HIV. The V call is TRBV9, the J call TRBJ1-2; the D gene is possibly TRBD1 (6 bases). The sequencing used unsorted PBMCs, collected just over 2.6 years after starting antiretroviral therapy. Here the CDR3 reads CASSVAPTGFYGYTF. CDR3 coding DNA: TGTGCCAGCAGCGTAGCTCCCACAGGGTTCTATGGCTACACCTTC.